A selection of T cell receptor beta chains follows, all from one sample in a study of shared clonotypes between healthy human individuals. Here immunoSEQ multiplex PCR was the method, and the copy in TCRdb shows in-frame clones only, minus some. The repertoire holds roughly 500,000 clones, with over 60% as singletons. Source material: PBMCs. The receptors originated from a woman between 40 and 55 years old in good health. Some clones in this sample may be carry-over from other donors' samples. CDR3s include the opening cysteine and the closing phenylalanine or tryptophan.

v_gene,j_gene,CDR3aa
TRBV15,TRBJ2-7,CATSRFWGSAYEQYF
TRBV7-7,TRBJ2-3,CASSPQRQGRWETDTQYF
TRBV6-5,TRBJ2-1,CASRNSGGYNEQFF
TRBV7-3,TRBJ2-3,CASSLQGADTQYF
TRBV5-1,TRBJ1-2,CASSSDGSLAQNYGYTF
TRBV7-9,TRBJ1-1,CASRSGGDTEAFF
TRBV28,TRBJ2-3,CASRPVGQGPPDTQYF
TRBV28,TRBJ1-5,CASTLNRGFSFSQPQHF
TRBV29-1,TRBJ1-1,CSVEVAGTGNTEAFF
TRBV5-1,TRBJ1-2,CASTRTGSDYGYTF
TRBV10-3,TRBJ2-7,CAIADPAGLAGPQISYEQYF
TRBV2,TRBJ2-5,CASSVGGPGETQYF
TRBV5-5,TRBJ2-2,CASSLGLAAATGELFF
TRBV18,TRBJ2-7,CASSPPAGGYEQYF
TRBV27,TRBJ2-7,CASSLGASSEQYF
TRBV5-1,TRBJ2-7,CASSEGQGAYEQYF
TRBV5-1,TRBJ2-4,CASSFDLAKNIQYF
TRBV5-6,TRBJ1-1,CASSFGLTEAFF
TRBV19,TRBJ2-3,CASMASGSTDTQYF
TRBV29-1,TRBJ2-1,CSVETGLEQFF
TRBV7-6,TRBJ1-1,CASSLDGGWTEAFF
TRBV18,TRBJ2-2,CASSLQKNTGELFF
TRBV19,TRBJ1-5,CASSSRTGTYSNQPQHF
TRBV27,TRBJ2-6,CASSLMRGLVSGANVLTF
TRBV5-1,TRBJ2-7,CASSLVGTDSYEQYF
TRBV11-2,TRBJ2-7,CASSLAPGSSYEQYF
TRBV11-2,TRBJ2-2,CASSSGTGTLAGELFF
TRBV19,TRBJ1-5,CASSISLSNQPQHF
TRBV7-2,TRBJ2-7,CASSPNAPGTGINEQYF
TRBV14,TRBJ2-5,CASSQVRETQYF
TRBV2,TRBJ2-1,CASRGGGAVNEQFF
TRBV28,TRBJ2-4,CASSKDGRGIQYF
TRBV4-1,TRBJ2-7,CASSQGGGRSGRALYF
TRBV29-1,TRBJ2-7,CSVWTQSYEQYF
TRBV7-9,TRBJ2-7,CASSLGVGYEQYF
TRBV9,TRBJ1-2,CASSTTWDHRGYTF
TRBV10-2,TRBJ2-3,CASGEQGPITDTQYF
TRBV7-8,TRBJ2-5,CASSRDRQETQYF
TRBV7-3,TRBJ2-7,CASSPGRAYEQYF
TRBV21-1,TRBJ2-2,CATHTAPQGVLVTGELFF
TRBV14,TRBJ2-7,CASSPGLLAGFHEQYF
TRBV4-1,TRBJ1-1,CASSQVLGQVNTEAFF
TRBV6-1,TRBJ2-7,CASSYAYEQYF
TRBV19,TRBJ2-1,CASSITRINEQFF
TRBV11-2,TRBJ2-1,CASSLVSGKNEQFF
TRBV5-4,TRBJ2-1,CASSPPGTGSYNEQFF
TRBV28,TRBJ2-7,CASSLWSGAGRENYEQYF
TRBV27,TRBJ2-1,CASSLNYGVKQFF
TRBV7-9,TRBJ1-4,CASRGRLGKNEKLFF
TRBV7-2,TRBJ2-7,CASSRTSGISYEQYF
TRBV19,TRBJ2-5,CASSMVDLQETQYF
TRBV27,TRBJ2-7,CARAGGPNEQYF
TRBV4-2,TRBJ2-1,CASSQERTRQFF
TRBV5-6,TRBJ2-1,CASRTAREDSYNEQFF
TRBV11-3,TRBJ1-1,CASSFAGYTEAFF
TRBV7-2,TRBJ1-1,CASSLDRRGHTEAFF
TRBV27,TRBJ2-2,CASSRDSQNTGELFF
TRBV7-6,TRBJ2-3,CASSTGTSGADTQYF
TRBV19,TRBJ1-1,CASSTDRQGIKEAFF